These 7 T cell receptor beta chains came from one sample sequenced in a study of response to subunit inactivated influenza vaccine. TCRdb passed the RT-PCR reads through MiXCR, listing each CDR3 protein once. The sample has roughly 190,000 distinct CDR3 sequences, about 15% seen once. This material consisted of CD8+ T cells sorted from PBMCs, taken around 5 days after vaccination. The receptor set was obtained from a man in his forties or fifties who received an inactivated influenza vaccine.

The chain employs TRBV20-1 and TRBJ1-2, with D maybe TRBD1 (5 bases). Germline CDR1 DFQATT, CDR2 SNEGSKA (reference sequence). CDR3 length: 15 residues. Trimming removed 1 base from V and 0 bases from J, with 12 bases in between. The CDR3 nucleotides read TGCAGTGCTAGAGGGGACGGACTACCTAACTATGGCTACACCTTC. It specifies CSARGDGLPNYGYTF.

This clonotype was recorded a few times. CDR3 in amino acids: CAIRGSWDEQYF. The CDR3 nucleotides read TGTGCCATCAGGGGTTCCTGGGACGAGCAGTACTTC. This rearrangement joins TRBV10-3 to TRBJ2-7, with D hard to call. The CDR3 has 12 residues. The germline V gene encodes CDR1 ENHRY and CDR2 SYGVKD. Trimming took 6 bases from V and 5 from J, leaving 11 bases between them.

V is TRBV18 and J is TRBJ2-1; 8 positions match TRBD1. Looked up from germline, CDR1 is KGHSH and CDR2 is LQKENI. V lost 4 bases and J lost 0; bases outside the gene matches: 5. The CDR3 sequence is 16 residues long. CDR3 residues: CASSLDRGSSYNEQFF. The CDR3 coding sequence is TGTGCCAGCTCACTAGACAGGGGAAGCTCCTACAATGAGCAGTTCTTC. Together with reference TRBV18 and TRBJ2-1, the CDR3 gives the full variable domain: NAGVMQNPRHLVRRRGQEARLRCSPMKGHSHVYWYRQLPEEGLKFMVYLQKENIIDESGMPKERFSAEFPKEGPSILRIQQVVRGDSAAYFCASSLDRGSSYNEQFFGPGTRLTVL.

The J gene is TRBJ2-3, the V gene TRBV11-2; 8 bases match TRBD2. V dropped 1 base and J dropped 4; count of bases not matched to a gene: 4. Per the germline V gene, CDR1 is SGHAT and CDR2 is FQNNGV. The CDR3 is 15 amino acids. In DNA form, the CDR3 reads TGTGCCAGCAGCTTAGGCGGGGGGCAGCCAGATACGCAGTATTTT. The encoded protein is CASSLGGGQPDTQYF.

This clonotype was detected only a few times. The chain is built from TRBV29-1 and TRBJ2-7; TRBD1 might be the D (5 bases). CDR1 SQVTM and CDR2 ANQGSEA come from the germline V gene. Deletions cut 6 bases from V and 4 bases from J, with 10 bases between. The CDR3 covers 11 residues. The CDR3 loop is CSVVRQYEQYF. Here the CDR3 DNA reads TGCAGCGTGGTCAGACAGTACGAGCAGTACTTC.

The chain uses TRBV20-1 and TRBJ2-3; 14 nucleotides line up with TRBD2. The CDR3 spans 18 residues. Germline assignment: CDR1 DFQATT and CDR2 SNEGSKA (reference sequence). V shed 6 bases, J shed 0 bases, and the junction held 11 bases outside the gene matches. This chain's CDR3 is CSARGLAGAWISTDTQYF. The CDR3 DNA sequence: TGCAGTGCCCGGGGACTAGCGGGAGCGTGGATTAGCACAGATACGCAGTATTTT.

This clonotype showed up just a few times. The CDR3 bases are TGTGCCAGCAGTGGCCTCATTGGGGAGGGCCCCTCCTACGAGCAGTACTTC. Amino acid sequence: CASSGLIGEGPSYEQYF. This rearrangement joins TRBV28 to TRBJ2-7, with 7 positions matching TRBD2. The CDR3 length is 17 residues. The V segment lost 5 bases and the J segment 0 bases; nucleotides outside the gene matches: 13. Germline V gene data show CDR1 as MDHEN and CDR2 as SYDVKM.